This T cell receptor beta chain was observed in a study of blood T cell repertoires in COVID-19. Grouping used clinical history reported by participants in a survey and questionnaire. CDR1 and CDR2 from the germline V gene are SGHNT and YENEEA. The V segment lost 4 bases and the J segment 2 bases; nucleotides outside the gene matches: 9. The CDR3 sequence is 18 residues long. This clone was detected only a few times. As processed by the authors: Amplifying reference gene primers gave estimates of nucleated cell counts. Profiling relied on immunoSEQ multiplex PCR, and the TCRdb table lists in-frame clones only, not all of them. Clone size and the V and J calls come from that table; the DNA yielded D and trimming. This sample carries some 180,000 clones, approximately 80% of them seen once, and the ten largest clones take around 5.5%.

The TCR comes from a woman aged 60 to 75 with acute COVID-19. The chain couples TRBV11-3 to TRBJ2-2; 11 bases are shared with TRBD2. Sample: PBMCs or T cells enriched from blood (not recorded which). The CDR3: CASSSITGTSGNTGELFF. CDR3 in DNA: TGTGCCAGCAGCTCTATAACCGGGACTAGCGGAAACACCGGGGAGCTGTTTTTT.